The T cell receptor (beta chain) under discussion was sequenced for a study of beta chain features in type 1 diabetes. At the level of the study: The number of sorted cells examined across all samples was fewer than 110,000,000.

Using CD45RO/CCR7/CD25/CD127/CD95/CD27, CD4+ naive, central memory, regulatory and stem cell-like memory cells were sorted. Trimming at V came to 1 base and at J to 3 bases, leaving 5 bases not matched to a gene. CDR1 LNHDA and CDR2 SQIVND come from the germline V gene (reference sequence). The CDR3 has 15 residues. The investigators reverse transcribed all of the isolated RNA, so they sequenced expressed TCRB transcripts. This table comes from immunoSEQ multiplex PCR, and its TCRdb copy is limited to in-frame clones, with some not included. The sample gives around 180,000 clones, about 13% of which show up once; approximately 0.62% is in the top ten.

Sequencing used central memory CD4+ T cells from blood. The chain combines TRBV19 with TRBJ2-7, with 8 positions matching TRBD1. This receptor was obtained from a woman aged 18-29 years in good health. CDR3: CASSIGGDRGYEQYF. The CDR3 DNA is TGTGCCAGTAGTATAGGAGGAGACAGGGGCTACGAGCAGTACTTC.